This TCR beta chain is from a study of cutaneous CD30+ T cell lymphoproliferative disorder and hepatitis E (dated by TCRdb to 2016 to 2019). With regard to this clone: The clone's antigen remains unknown. No base quality information exists; no much larger clone differs at one position.

The germline V gene (reference sequence) gives CDR1 as LNHDA and CDR2 as SQIVND. V lost 5 bases and J lost 8 bases; the stretch between them is 18 bases long. Reading from cysteine to phenylalanine, the CDR3 counts 14 amino acids. CDR3 DNA is the only sequence kept; it has 42 bases, read in frame from the first base. The protocol used for the library was the immunoSEQ multiplex PCR assay. Not all clones reach the TCRdb copy of this immuneACCESS table, which keeps in-frame sequences only. Checked studies attribute under half of the gap to unresolved V genes and leave the rest unexplained. The sample table shows under 1,300 clones, and about 86% are seen once. Roughly 73% of the sample lies in the top ten.

The TCR originated in a human donor with a cutaneous T cell lymphoproliferative disorder associated with hepatitis E virus. Sequencing was done on a sample of skin tissue. The receptor chain draws on TRBV19 and TRBJ1-2, with the D gene not clear enough to name. The DNA sequence reads TGTGCCAGTAGTCCCTCCGGGAGGGTAAGAGGCTACACCTTC. It translates as CASSPSGRVRGYTF.